Listed below are T cell receptor beta chains from one sample, sequenced in a study of shared clonotypes between healthy human individuals. The repertoire was sequenced with immunoSEQ multiplex PCR; TCRdb's copy has only in-frame clones and lacks some. The sample yields about 2,100,000 clones, 93% seen once. Sequenced: naive CD8+ T cells from PBMCs. All receptors come from a man younger than 30 in good health. Some clones in this sample may be carry-over from other donors' samples. The CDR3 runs from the conserved cysteine through the conserved F or W. D genes are given only for firm matches. A row's size may be missing; if present it is once, few, many or a size class.

D gene	clone size	J gene	V gene	CDR3 protein	CDR3 DNA
.	.	TRBJ2-7	TRBV19	CASSPQRESEQYF	TGTGCCAGTAGTCCTCAGCGAGAATCCGAGCAGTACTTC
.	.	TRBJ2-6	TRBV4-1	CASSPRGGTGANVLTF	TGCGCCAGCAGCCCGAGGGGAGGGACAGGGGCCAACGTCCTGACTTTC
.	.	TRBJ2-7	TRBV27	CASSLSPAATYEQYF	TGTGCCAGCAGTTTATCCCCCGCTGCAACCTACGAGCAGTACTTC
.	.	TRBJ1-4	TRBV6-6	CASSPDSILVFF	TGTGCCAGCAGCCCCGACTCCATCTTAGTGTTTTTT
.	.	TRBJ2-7	TRBV7-2	CASSLGANLNLYEQYF	TGTGCCAGCAGCTTAGGGGCAAACCTTAACCTCTACGAGCAGTACTTC
.	.	TRBJ2-7	TRBV5-6	CASSLSWEVDEQYF	TGTGCCAGCAGCTTGTCCTGGGAGGTGGACGAGCAGTACTTC
TRBD1	.	TRBJ2-5	TRBV6-5	CASSPGDRWTETQYF	TGTGCCAGCAGCCCGGGGGACAGGTGGACAGAGACCCAGTACTTC
.	.	TRBJ1-2	TRBV2	CASSEARQGKDYGYTF	TGTGCCAGCAGTGAAGCTAGGCAGGGGAAGGACTATGGCTACACCTTC
.	.	TRBJ2-7	TRBV11-2	CASSFGNSYEQYF	TGTGCCAGCAGCTTTGGGAATAGCTACGAGCAGTACTTC
TRBD1	.	TRBJ2-4	TRBV2	CASSEALRDRVNIQYF	TGTGCCAGCAGTGAAGCGCTTCGGGACAGGGTTAACATTCAGTACTTC
.	.	TRBJ1-4	TRBV9	CASSPEGSSNEKLFF	TGTGCCAGCAGCCCTGAAGGGAGTTCTAATGAAAAACTGTTTTTT
.	.	TRBJ1-1	TRBV19	CASSPGAGYTEAFF	TGTGCCAGTAGTCCAGGGGCAGGGTACACTGAAGCTTTCTTT
.	.	TRBJ1-1	TRBV7-9	CASSFAPGQMNTEAFF	TGTGCCAGCAGCTTTGCGCCGGGACAAATGAACACTGAAGCTTTCTTT
.	.	TRBJ2-2	TRBV19	CASSIGAPGNTGELFF	TGTGCCAGTAGTATCGGGGCACCGGGGAACACCGGGGAGCTGTTTTTT
.	.	TRBJ2-6	TRBV19	CASMSKGGANVLTF	TGTGCCAGTATGAGTAAGGGTGGGGCCAACGTCCTGACTTTC
.	.	TRBJ2-7	TRBV5-1	CASSLWAGGTYEQYF	TGCGCCAGCAGCTTGTGGGCAGGCGGGACCTACGAGCAGTACTTC
.	.	TRBJ1-2	TRBV11-1	CASSLDGAGGYGYTF	TGTGCCAGCAGCCTAGACGGGGCAGGCGGCTATGGCTACACCTTC
.	.	TRBJ2-7	TRBV28	CASSFYRFYEQYF	TGTGCCAGCAGTTTTTACAGGTTCTACGAGCAGTACTTC
.	.	TRBJ2-3	TRBV7-8	CASSLANEADTQYF	TGTGCCAGCAGCTTAGCGAATGAGGCAGATACGCAGTATTTT
.	.	TRBJ1-2	TRBV7-9	CASSAEVYKGYTF	TGTGCCAGCAGCGCGGAGGTGTATAAGGGCTACACCTTC
TRBD1	.	TRBJ2-7	TRBV4-1	CASSQEPWAGGTYEQYF	TGCGCCAGCAGCCAAGAGCCCTGGGCAGGGGGTACCTACGAGCAGTACTTC
TRBD2	.	TRBJ2-3	TRBV7-9	CASSLPPSGRHTDTQYF	TGTGCCAGCAGCTTACCCCCTAGCGGGCGACACACAGATACGCAGTATTTT
.	few	TRBJ2-1	TRBV11-2	CASSLNLWGEQFF	TGTGCCAGCAGCCTCAACCTTTGGGGTGAGCAGTTCTTC
TRBD1	.	TRBJ2-1	TRBV14	CASSPSTNDRGYFHNEQFF	TGTGCCAGCAGCCCGTCAACCAATGACAGGGGCTACTTCCACAATGAGCAGTTCTTC
.	.	TRBJ2-1	TRBV27	CASSRGTAYNEQFF	TGTGCCAGCAGCCGCGGGACCGCATACAATGAGCAGTTCTTC